This is a list of T cell receptor beta chains from one sample in a study of low-dose radiotherapy and immunotherapy resistance in tumors. TCRdb independently ran MiXCR on the reads; one entry per CDR3 protein. Here the sample spans around 64,000 distinct CDR3 sequences, 26% being singletons. Here the sequenced sample was PBMCs, taken before treatment. These receptors were obtained from a male donor with rectosigmoid adenocarcinoma. CDR3s include the opening cysteine and the closing phenylalanine or tryptophan. D genes are given only for firm matches. The size field is filled for only some rows; it gives once, few, many or a size class.

>TRBV3-1|13|-|-|TRBJ1-6
TGTGCCAGCAGCCTGGATACCCTTTCACCCCTCCACTTT
CASSLDTLSPLHF
>TRBV28|14|TRBD1|many|TRBJ2-2
TGTGCCAGCAGCTGGACAGGGGGCACCGGGGAGCTGTTTTTT
CASSWTGGTGELFF
>TRBV12-3/TRBV12-4|11|-|many|TRBJ2-5
TGTGCCAGCAGAACGGGGGAGACCCAGTACTTC
CASRTGETQYF
>TRBV7-9|13|-|many|TRBJ2-7
TGTGCCAGCAGCCCACAAGCAGCGTACGAGCAGTACTTC
CASSPQAAYEQYF
>TRBV5-4|17|TRBD2|few|TRBJ2-7
TGTGCCAGCAGCTTGGGCGGGACTAGCGGGAGTTTATACGAGCAGTACTTC
CASSLGGTSGSLYEQYF
>TRBV6-2/TRBV6-3|14|-|-|TRBJ2-3
TGTGCCAGCAGTTATACATCTAGGGCAGATACGCAGTATTTT
CASSYTSRADTQYF
>TRBV30|14|-|many|TRBJ1-3
TGTGCCTGGAGTGTACTTGCGGGTGCGAACACCATATATTTT
CAWSVLAGANTIYF
>TRBV28|13|-|-|TRBJ1-5
TGTGCTAGTTTTCAGGGGAGCAATCAGTCCCAGCATTTT
CASFQGSNQSQHF
>TRBV6-8|13|-|-|TRBJ2-2
TGTGCCAGCAGTTACATGGGCACCGGAGAGCTGTTTTTT
CASSYMGTGELFF
>TRBV14|13|TRBD1|many|TRBJ2-7
TGTGCCAGCAGCCAACAAGGGGACAGCCTCCCGTACTTC
CASSQQGDSLPYF
>TRBV2|13|-|once|TRBJ2-5
TGTGCCAGCAGTGATTGGAGTCTGGGGACCCAGTACTTC
CASSDWSLGTQYF
>TRBV30|15|TRBD2|-|TRBJ2-7
TGTGCCTGGAGTCTAGGACTAGCGGGAGCGTCCGAGCAGTACTTC
CAWSLGLAGASEQYF
>TRBV14|13|-|many|TRBJ2-5
TGTGCCAGCAGCCTCGGTCAGAAAGAGACCCAGTACTTC
CASSLGQKETQYF
>TRBV28|16|TRBD2|-|TRBJ2-7
TGTGCCAGCACCACCGTAGGGCTAGCGGGAGGCGTAGGGCAGTACTTC
CASTTVGLAGGVGQYF
>TRBV28|17|TRBD1|-|TRBJ1-5
TGTGCCAGCAGTGGATCAGGGACAGCCCGTAGCAATCAGCCCCAGCATTTT
CASSGSGTARSNQPQHF
>TRBV9|15|TRBD1|-|TRBJ2-7
TGTGCCAGCAGCGACGGAGCACAGGGGACCTACGAGCAGTACTTC
CASSDGAQGTYEQYF
>TRBV27|11|-|few|TRBJ1-1
TGTGCCAGCAGTGAGAACACTGAAGCTTTCTTT
CASSENTEAFF
>TRBV5-1|13|-|-|TRBJ2-1
TGCGCCAGCAGCTTGTCCCTGGGGAATGAGCAGTTCTTC
CASSLSLGNEQFF
>TRBV12-3/TRBV12-4|14|TRBD1|-|TRBJ1-5
TGTGCCAGCACCCGAGGGGGCGGCAATCAGCCCCAGCATTTT
CASTRGGGNQPQHF
>TRBV7-9|13|-|many|TRBJ2-1
TGTGCCAGCAGCTTAGGGTGGGGAGATGAGCAGTTCTTC
CASSLGWGDEQFF
>TRBV19|17|TRBD1|many|TRBJ2-7
TGTGCCAGTAGTAGTTATTCAGGGGGCGGGAACCCCTACGAGCAGTACTTC
CASSSYSGGGNPYEQYF
>TRBV7-2|17|TRBD2|few|TRBJ2-7
TGTGCCAGCAGAACCATAGGGACTAGCGGAAATGCCTACGAGCAGTACTTC
CASRTIGTSGNAYEQYF
>TRBV30|14|TRBD1|-|TRBJ2-7
TGTGCCTGGAGAGACGAAACAGGGGTCGGGGAGCAGTACTTC
CAWRDETGVGEQYF
>TRBV6-2/TRBV6-3|13|-|many|TRBJ2-1
TGTGCCAGCAGGCCAAGAACAGGGAACGAGCAGTTCTTC
CASRPRTGNEQFF
>TRBV4-1|15|-|many|TRBJ1-4
TGTGCCAGCAGCTTAATGATAGGGCTGAATGAAAAACTGTTTTTT
CASSLMIGLNEKLFF
>TRBV19|16|TRBD2|many|TRBJ2-1
TGTGCCAGTAGTGAAACTAGCGGGAGTGTGTACAATGAGCAGTTCTTC
CASSETSGSVYNEQFF
>TRBV5-8|15|TRBD1|-|TRBJ2-7
TGTGCCAGCAGCCGATGGCGGACAGGAACCTACGAGCAGTACTTC
CASSRWRTGTYEQYF
>TRBV5-8|15|-|many|TRBJ2-6
TGTGCCAGCAGCCCCTCCGGAGGAGGGGCCAACGTCCTGACTTTC
CASSPSGGGANVLTF
>TRBV29-1|15|-|many|TRBJ1-1
TGCAGCGTTGACAGCCCTGGGGGTGTGAACACTGAAGCTTTCTTT
CSVDSPGGVNTEAFF
>TRBV28|13|-|many|TRBJ1-5
TGTGCCAGCAAGAAGGGGGGCGGTCAGCCCCAGCATTTT
CASKKGGGQPQHF
>TRBV7-8|12|-|many|TRBJ2-7
TGTGCCAGCAGTCGGGGCTCCTACGAGCAGTACTTC
CASSRGSYEQYF
>TRBV7-2|14|-|many|TRBJ2-3
TGTGCCAGCAGCTTACAGGGGGGGCGAGATACGCAGTATTTT
CASSLQGGRDTQYF
>TRBV27|19|TRBD1|-|TRBJ1-5
TGTACCAGCAGTCCGTATCGGGGACAGGGCCTTTATAGCAATCAGCCCCAGCATTTT
CTSSPYRGQGLYSNQPQHF
>TRBV11-1|16|-|-|TRBJ2-1
TGTGCCAGCAGCTCCCGCAGTAGCGGATCCTACAATGAGCAGTTCTTC
CASSSRSSGSYNEQFF
>TRBV7-2|15|-|few|TRBJ2-5
TGTGCCAGCAGCTTAGTTGAGTCAGGGAAAGAGACCCAGTACTTC
CASSLVESGKETQYF
>TRBV7-6|15|-|many|TRBJ2-2
TGTGCCAGCAGCCCGCCTTCCCTAGGGCCCGGGGAGCTGTTTTTT
CASSPPSLGPGELFF
>TRBV24-1|15|-|many|TRBJ2-2
TGTGCCACCACCTCCGGGGCCGCGAACACCGGGGAGCTGTTTTTT
CATTSGAANTGELFF
>TRBV6-5|15|TRBD1|many|TRBJ2-2
TGTGCCAGCAGGCGGGACAGGGGAGCCACCGGGGAGCTGTTTTTT
CASRRDRGATGELFF
>TRBV5-6|16|TRBD1|-|TRBJ1-4
TGTGCCAGCAGCTCGGACAGGGGGAGCGATAATGAAAAACTGTTTTTT
CASSSDRGSDNEKLFF
>TRBV3-1|15|-|few|TRBJ1-4
TGTGCCAGCAGCCCTCGGGGGGCTTCTAATGAAAAACTGTTTTTT
CASSPRGASNEKLFF
>TRBV6-1|15|TRBD1|many|TRBJ2-7
TGTGCCAGCAGTGACCAGGACAGGGGACCCTACGAGCAGTACTTC
CASSDQDRGPYEQYF
>TRBV7-2|15|-|many|TRBJ1-5
TGTGCCAGCAGCTTAAGGGACTTGAGCAATCAGCCCCAGCATTTT
CASSLRDLSNQPQHF
>TRBV7-2|14|TRBD1|-|TRBJ1-4
TGTGCCAGCAGCCCGGACAGGGACAGTGAAAAACTGTTTTTT
CASSPDRDSEKLFF
>TRBV28|16|-|many|TRBJ2-7
TGTGCCAGCAGTTTATCCTCAGACATCTACAACTACGAGCAGTACTTC
CASSLSSDIYNYEQYF
>TRBV28|15|TRBD1|few|TRBJ1-2
TGTGCCAGCAGTTTAATACAGGGGAGTTTCTATGGCTACACCTTC
CASSLIQGSFYGYTF
>TRBV7-2|19|TRBD2|many|TRBJ2-3
TGTGCCAGCAGCTTAGCCGGGTCGGTTAGCGGGAGGATCGCAGATACGCAGTATTTT
CASSLAGSVSGRIADTQYF
>TRBV28|16|TRBD2|many|TRBJ2-5
TGTGCCAGCAGGTCTCTACCCAGCGGGGGCCAAGAGACCCAGTACTTC
CASRSLPSGGQETQYF
>TRBV19|15|TRBD2|-|TRBJ2-2
TGTGCCAGTAGTATGTGGCGGGAGAGGTCCGGGGAGCTGTTTTTT
CASSMWRERSGELFF
>TRBV12-5|14|TRBD2|many|TRBJ2-7
TGTGCTAGTGGTGGGACGGGGGGGGACTACGAGCAGTACTTC
CASGGTGGDYEQYF
>TRBV18|16|TRBD2|medium-sized|TRBJ2-3
TGTGCCAGCTCTGCTACTAGCGGGAGGGCCACAGATACGCAGTATTTT
CASSATSGRATDTQYF
>TRBV20-1|14|-|-|TRBJ2-2
TGCAGTGCTAGAGAGGGTGGCAGCACCGGGGAGCTGTTTTTT
CSAREGGSTGELFF
>TRBV7-8|15|-|few|TRBJ2-2
-
CASSLGEGTGELFFF
>TRBV28|17|TRBD2|-|TRBJ2-2
TGTGCCAGCACCCCCGGGGGGGCTAGCGGAAACACCGGGGAGCTGTTTTTT
CASTPGGASGNTGELFF